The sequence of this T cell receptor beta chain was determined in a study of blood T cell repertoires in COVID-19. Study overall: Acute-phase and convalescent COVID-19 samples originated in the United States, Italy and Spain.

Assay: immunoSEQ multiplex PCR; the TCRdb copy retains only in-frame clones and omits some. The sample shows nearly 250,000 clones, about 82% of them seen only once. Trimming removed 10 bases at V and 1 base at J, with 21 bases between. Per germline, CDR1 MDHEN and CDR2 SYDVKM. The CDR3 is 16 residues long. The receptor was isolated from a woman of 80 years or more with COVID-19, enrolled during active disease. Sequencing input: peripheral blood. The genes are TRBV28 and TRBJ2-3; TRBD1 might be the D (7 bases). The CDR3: CATVGGPGTGTDTQYF. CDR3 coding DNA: TGTGCCACCGTTGGGGGGCCCGGGACAGGCACAGATACGCAGTATTTT. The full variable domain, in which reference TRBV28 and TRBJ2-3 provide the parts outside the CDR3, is DVKVTQSSRYLVKRTGEKVFLECVQDMDHENMFWYRQDPGLGLRLIYFSYDVKMKEKGDIPEGYSVSREKKERFSLILESASTNQTSMYLCATVGGPGTGTDTQYFGPGTRLTVL.